This record concerns one T cell receptor (beta chain) sequence. When the RNA was reverse transcribed, random hexamers were used with an input of 0.5 to 1 ug. A multiplex approach, immunoSEQ multiplex PCR, amplified TCR beta CDR3 across 54 Vbeta and 13 Jbeta. Via MiXCR, TCRdb re-called the immunoSEQ multiplex PCR reads, giving one row per CDR3 protein. The sample carries about 400,000 distinct CDR3 sequences, approximately 89% recorded once. The record originates from a study of CD8 T cells in Susac syndrome. TCR beta sequencing was performed on blood CD8+ and CD4+ T cells. The ends were cut back, 6 bases at V and 0 bases at J, with 8 bases in the middle. The CDR3 has 14 residues. Germline lookup yields CDR1 MNHEY and CDR2 SMNVEV (reference sequence).

This sequence originates from a human donor with multiple sclerosis. The sequencing input was CD8+ T cells from PBMCs. V is TRBV27 and J is TRBJ2-2; D could derive from TRBD1 or TRBD2 (5 bases each). In DNA, the CDR3 is TGTGCCAGCAGCCAGGGACCGAACACCGGGGAGCTGTTTTTT. Protein: CASSQGPNTGELFF.